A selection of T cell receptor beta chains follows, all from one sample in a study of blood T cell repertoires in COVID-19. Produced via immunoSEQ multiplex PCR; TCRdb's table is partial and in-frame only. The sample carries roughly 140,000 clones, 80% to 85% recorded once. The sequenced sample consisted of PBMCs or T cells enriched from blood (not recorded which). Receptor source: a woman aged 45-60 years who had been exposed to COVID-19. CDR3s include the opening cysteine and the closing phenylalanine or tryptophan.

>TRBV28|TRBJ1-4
CASSPAGGSLATNEKLFF
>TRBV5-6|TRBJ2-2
CASSLERGLRTGELFF
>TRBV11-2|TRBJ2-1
CASGLAGGSNEQFF
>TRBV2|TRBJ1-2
CASSAGTPHNYGYTF
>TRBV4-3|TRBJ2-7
CASSQFRTSGPYEQYF
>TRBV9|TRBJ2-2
CASSVTTRQDTGELFF
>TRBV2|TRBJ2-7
CATKLAGGYEQYF
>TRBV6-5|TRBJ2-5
CASSYSIGRGETQYF
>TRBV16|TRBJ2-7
CASSHWDRYSYEQYF
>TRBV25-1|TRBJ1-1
CASRAAAGTEAFF
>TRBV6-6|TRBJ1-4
CASSYGQTNEKLFF
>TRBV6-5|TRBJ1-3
CASRPRQGTGNTIYF
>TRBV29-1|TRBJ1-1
CSVEGQGATEAFF
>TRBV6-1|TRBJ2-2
CASSEMGHRTRELFF
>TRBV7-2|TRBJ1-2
CASSLKQPLDYTF
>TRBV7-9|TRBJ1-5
CASSLDGRAGGPQHF
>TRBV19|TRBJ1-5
CASSIGAGRYQPQHF
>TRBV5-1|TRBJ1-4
CASSIAQGPNEKLFF
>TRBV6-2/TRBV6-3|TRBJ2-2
CASSRTSGGNTGELFF
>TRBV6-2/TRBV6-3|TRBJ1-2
CASSQTSNYGYTF
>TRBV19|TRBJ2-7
CASSSRTGVYEQYF
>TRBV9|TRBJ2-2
CASSPTWRRTGELFF
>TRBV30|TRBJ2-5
CAWTGLIGETQYF
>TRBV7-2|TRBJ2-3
CASGPTGGLTQYF
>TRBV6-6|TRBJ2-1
CASSWGQYNEQFF
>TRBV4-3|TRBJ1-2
CASSQVAGGGYGYTF
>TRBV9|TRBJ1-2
CASSVAAQAANYGYTF
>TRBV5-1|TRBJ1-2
CASSLEARGQDYGYTF
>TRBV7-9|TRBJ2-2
CASSFRMGGTGELFF
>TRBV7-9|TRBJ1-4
CASSSDRGNEKLFF
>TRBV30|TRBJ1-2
CAWGHYPLYGYTF
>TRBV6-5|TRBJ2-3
CASRWDRGAQYF
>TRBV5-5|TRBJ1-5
CASSGTAYSNQPQHF
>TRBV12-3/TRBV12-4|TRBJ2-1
CASNLAPYNEQFF
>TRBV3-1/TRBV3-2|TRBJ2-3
CASSHNGVDTQYF
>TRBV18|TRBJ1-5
CASSPSGSNQPQHF
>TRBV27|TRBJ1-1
CATRLRLMNTEAFF
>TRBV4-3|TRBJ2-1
CASSQDPSGGWANEQFF
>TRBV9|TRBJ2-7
CASSPAPGGGPYEQYF
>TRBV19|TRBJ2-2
CASRENRITGELFF
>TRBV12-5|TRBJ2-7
CASGGTRGQSSYEQYF
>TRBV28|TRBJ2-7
CASSPTGTSYEQYF
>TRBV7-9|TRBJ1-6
CASSSSSYNSPLHF
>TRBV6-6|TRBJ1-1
CASRLGLNTEAFF